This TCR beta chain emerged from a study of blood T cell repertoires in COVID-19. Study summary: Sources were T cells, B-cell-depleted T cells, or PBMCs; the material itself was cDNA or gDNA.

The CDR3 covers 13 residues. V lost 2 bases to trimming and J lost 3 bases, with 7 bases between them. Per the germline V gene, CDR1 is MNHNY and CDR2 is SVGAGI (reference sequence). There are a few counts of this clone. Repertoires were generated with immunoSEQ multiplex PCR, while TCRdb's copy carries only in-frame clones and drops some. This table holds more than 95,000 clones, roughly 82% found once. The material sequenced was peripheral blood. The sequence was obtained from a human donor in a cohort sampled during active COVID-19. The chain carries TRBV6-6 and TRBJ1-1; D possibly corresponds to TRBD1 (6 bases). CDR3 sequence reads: CASSYRQDTEAFF. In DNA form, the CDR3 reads TGTGCCAGCAGTTACCGACAGGACACTGAAGCTTTCTTT.